This TCR beta chain was observed in a study of graft-versus-host responses after intestinal transplantation. About the study: Isolated intestinal, liver-intestinal, or multivisceral transplants were what recipients had. The whole recipient group had anti-thymocyte globulin induction followed by tacrolimus and steroids for roughly three years. The study's findings and limits: In patients with graft-donor T cell macrochimerism, allograft graft-versus-host to host-versus-graft clonal ratios were high.

Using immunoSEQ multiplex PCR, the repertoire was profiled, and TCRdb retains in-frame clones only, with some absent. The profile shows approximately 90,000 clones, about four fifths of them singletons. Germline V CDR1 and CDR2: SGHVS, FNYEAQ. The CDR3 is made up of 15 amino acids. The germline V and J ends were trimmed by 2 bases and 1 base, with 8 bases remaining between them. On this clone: What it binds is not known.

The sequence was collected from a human donor who received an intestinal transplant. The chain carries TRBV7-6 and TRBJ1-4; possibly TRBD1 for D (5 bases). Material: unstimulated CD4+ T cells sorted from spleen or lymph node cells, obtained before intestinal transplant. The DNA for the CDR3 is TGTGCCAGCAGCTTAAACGGGGGAACTAATGAAAAACTGTTTTTT. As protein: CASSLNGGTNEKLFF.